Below are 32 T cell receptor beta chains sequenced from a single sample in a study of T cell responses to AZD1222 COVID-19 vaccine. Sequencing used immunoSEQ multiplex PCR; TCRdb keeps in-frame clones, though not all of them. The sample lists some 120,000 clones, approximately 90% occurring once. Sequenced material: peripheral blood, taken 28 days after the second dose of the MenACWY control vaccine. These receptors originate from an adult who received the MenACWY meningococcal vaccine as a control.

The chain uses TRBV10-2 and TRBJ2-7; 12 bases align to TRBD2. This CDR3 region has 16 residues. Germline V gene sequence: CDR1 WSHSY, CDR2 SAAADI. The V gene end was trimmed by 3 bases and the J gene end by 5 bases; junction bases not matched to a gene: 8. CDR3 protein: CASSDSRLAGADEQYV. The CDR3 region has the DNA TGCGCCAGCAGTGACTCAAGACTAGCGGGGGCGGACGAGCAGTACGTC.

This chain connects TRBV6-5 to TRBJ2-3, with D hard to call. V dropped 5 bases and J dropped 3 bases, with 6 bases sitting between them. The CDR3 has 12 amino acids. CDR1 is MNHEY and CDR2 is SVGAGI in the germline V gene. CDR3 region: CASSPQTDTQYF. CDR3 in DNA: TGTGCCAGCAGTCCACAGACAGATACGCAGTATTTT.

In DNA form, the CDR3 reads TGCGCCAGCAGCTTCTGGGGGGAGATCACAGATACGCAGTATTTT. This encodes CASSFWGEITDTQYF. This chain joins TRBV5-1 and TRBJ2-3, with a tentative D call TRBD2 (6 bases). The CDR3 is made up of 15 amino acids. Germline V gives CDR1 SGHRS, CDR2 YFSETQ. V shed 2 bases and J shed 2 bases, with 12 bases lying between them.

This clone was counted a few times. The chain uses TRBV9 and TRBJ1-2; D gene ambiguous. The V and J ends lost 0 bases and 3 bases respectively, with 6 bases between them. The CDR3 has 13 amino acids. Germline CDR1 and CDR2: SGDLS and YYNGEE. For the CDR3, the DNA is TGTGCCAGCAGCGTAGGGAGTCACTATGGCTACACCTTC. Residues: CASSVGSHYGYTF.

V is TRBV5-6 and J is TRBJ2-1; TRBD2 matches at 7 bases. With V trimmed by 0 bases and J by 3 bases, 6 bases remained unmatched. CDR3 length: 16 amino acids. Germline CDR1 and CDR2: SGHDT and YYEEEE. The DNA for the CDR3 is TGTGCCAGCAGCTTGGTAGGTTCTAGCGGCTACAATGAGCAGTTCTTC. Translation gives CASSLVGSSGYNEQFF.

This sequence joins TRBV5-1 and TRBJ2-5; D is ambiguous. The CDR3 runs 11 residues. Trimming left V 4 bases short and J 9 bases short, with 10 bases between. CDR1 and CDR2 from the germline V gene are SGHRS and YFSETQ. The chain's CDR3 is CASSQDVAQYF. In DNA form, the CDR3 reads TGCGCCAGCAGCCAGGACGTGGCCCAGTACTTC.

The V call is TRBV28, the J call TRBJ1-2; 7 bases line up with TRBD1. Unmatched junction bases numbered 3, after V lost 2 bases and J lost 0 bases. The CDR3 is made up of 15 amino acids. From germline, CDR1 is MDHEN and CDR2 SYDVKM. CDR3 nucleotide sequence: TGTGCCAGCAGTTTAGGGGGACAGCCTAACTATGGCTACACCTTC. Its protein product is CASSLGGQPNYGYTF.

For this clone: The junction shows a germline mismatch at one end, possibly a read error. Other DNA sequences from this sample encode an identical CDR3 as well. V is TRBV27 and J is TRBJ2-3, with TRBD1 as a possible D gene (6 bases). The CDR3 loop spans 16 amino acids. CDR1 and CDR2 (germline): MNHEY, SMNVEV (reference sequence). The DNA for the CDR3 is TGTGCCAGCAGTCTACACAGGGATTGGGACACAGATACACAGTATTTT. Protein sequence: CASSLHRDWDTDTQYF.

V usage is TRBV28 and J usage is TRBJ2-3; maybe TRBD2 (7 bases). Germline loops: CDR1 MDHEN, CDR2 SYDVKM. CDR3 length: 14 residues. Trimming cost V 6 bases and J 6 bases, with 16 bases left between them. CDR3 in amino acids: CASSHGGQIDTQYF. The CDR3 nucleotides are TGTGCCAGCAGCCACGGGGGGCAGATTGATACGCAGTATTTT.

This clone was observed a handful of times. The V and J genes are TRBV7-9 and TRBJ1-6; D unresolved. The CDR3 is 12 residues long. The V end was cut by 1 base, the J end by 7 bases, with 2 bases between. Germline values: CDR1 SEHNR, CDR2 FQNEAQ (reference sequence). The CDR3 reads CASSLGNSPLHF. CDR3 bases: TGTGCCAGCAGCTTAGGGAATTCACCCCTCCACTTT. Full variable domain (outside the CDR3, taken from reference TRBV7-9 and TRBJ1-6): DTGVSQNPRHKITKRGQNVTFRCDPISEHNRLYWYRQTLGQGPEFLTYFQNEAQLEKSRLLSDRFSAERPKGSFSTLEIQRTEQGDSAMYLCASSLGNSPLHFGNGTRLTVT.

CDR3 coding DNA: TGTGCCAGCAGCGTAGAGGCAGGGAGCACAGATACGCAGTATTTT. It is translated as CASSVEAGSTDTQYF. J is TRBJ2-3 and V is TRBV9, with D possibly matching TRBD1 (5 bases). The CDR3 has 15 amino acids. Trimming took off 0 bases at V and 0 bases at J, with 8 bases between the two ends. Germline assignment: CDR1 SGDLS and CDR2 YYNGEE.

The V and J genes are TRBV4-2 and TRBJ2-7; 11 bases agree with TRBD2. The V gene end was trimmed by 0 bases and the J gene end by 2 bases; junction bases not matched to a gene: 3. CDR3 length: 16 residues. Germline CDR1 is LGHNA and CDR2 is YNFKEQ. CDR3 in amino acids: CASSQETSGTPYEQYF. The CDR3 DNA follows: TGTGCCAGCAGCCAAGAGACTAGCGGGACTCCCTACGAGCAGTACTTC.

This rearrangement joins TRBV7-8 to TRBJ2-1; 13 bases are shared with TRBD2. V shed 1 base, J shed 0 bases, and the junction held 3 bases outside the gene matches. The CDR3 loop spans 18 amino acids. Germline CDR1 is SGHVS and CDR2 is FQNEAQ. The CDR3, as DNA: TGTGCCAGCAGCTTAGAACTAGCGGGGGGGAGCTCCTACAATGAGCAGTTCTTC. Its protein is CASSLELAGGSSYNEQFF.

With respect to this clone: The junction and the germline gene differ at one end; a read error may be behind it. The CDR3 here is CASSPSPGSRDAVF. As DNA, the CDR3 is TGTGCCAGCAGCCCTAGCCCGGGATCCAGGGATGCAGTCTTC. The chain uses TRBV7-6 and TRBJ2-1, with D perhaps assigned TRBD1 or TRBD2 (5 bases each). CDR1 is SGHVS and CDR2 is FNYEAQ in the germline V gene. This CDR3 is 14 amino acids long. Using reference TRBV7-6 and TRBJ2-1 for the parts outside the CDR3, the full variable domain is GAGVSQSPRYKVTKRGQDVALRCDPISGHVSLYWYRQALGQGPEFLTYFNYEAQQDKSGLPNDRFSAERPEGSISTLTIQRTEQRDSAMYRCASSPSPGSRDAVFGPGTRLTVL.

This clone has more than one count but fewer than ten. CDR3 residues: CASEAPGHPYEQYV. CDR3 DNA sequence: TGTGCTAGTGAAGCTCCGGGACATCCCTACGAGCAGTACGTC. The chain couples TRBV12-5 to TRBJ2-7; TRBD1 might be the D (6 bases). There are 14 residues in the CDR3. Between the trimmed V and J ends, which lost 7 bases and 2 bases, there was a span of 15 bases. In germline, CDR1 is LGHNT, CDR2 FRNRAP.

This clone was picked up a small number of times. V and J are TRBV5-1 and TRBJ2-5; the D call may be TRBD1 or TRBD2 (7 bases each). With 4 bases removed from V and 2 bases from J, the gap between germline ends came to 18 bases. The CDR3 covers 16 residues. Germline V gene sequence: CDR1 SGHRS, CDR2 YFSETQ. This CDR3 reads CASSLPGQRGQETQYF. The CDR3 DNA is TGCGCCAGCAGCCTTCCGGGACAGCGGGGACAAGAGACCCAGTACTTC.

V gene TRBV3-1 (or the pseudogene TRBV3-2) combines with J gene TRBJ2-1; 9 nucleotides match TRBD1. The germline V gene has CDR1 LGHDT and CDR2 YNNKEL (reference sequence). V trimming: 0 bases; J trimming: 3 bases; junction bases outside the gene matches: 18. The CDR3 has 21 residues. For the CDR3, the DNA is TGTGCCAGCAGCCAAGAATTTTTAGGGGGGACAGGGCCAGAGAACTACAATGAGCAGTTCTTC. This encodes CASSQEFLGGTGPENYNEQFF.

This clone showed up just a few times. The rearrangement uses TRBV18 and TRBJ2-5, with D uncertain. Germline V gene data show CDR1 as KGHSH and CDR2 as LQKENI. This CDR3 spans 15 amino acids. V shed 0 bases and J shed 7 bases, with 15 bases lying between them. CDR3 protein: CASSPPVPASVTQYF. The CDR3 coding sequence is TGTGCCAGCTCACCACCGGTTCCAGCCTCAGTGACCCAGTACTTC.

The chain is built from TRBV28 and TRBJ2-7; D perhaps matches TRBD2 (6 bases). Germline CDR1 and CDR2: MDHEN and SYDVKM. This CDR3 is built from 16 residues. V was cut by 2 bases and J by 2 bases, with 16 bases left in between. In nucleotides, the CDR3 is TGTGCCAGCAGTTTAGGGGGAGTAGCGGCCACCTACGAGCAGTACTTC. Protein sequence: CASSLGGVAATYEQYF.

This clone has more than one count but fewer than ten. The chain is built from TRBV10-3 and TRBJ2-3; D ambiguous. Deletions cut 6 bases from V and 2 bases from J, with 15 bases between. CDR1 and CDR2 from the germline V gene are ENHRY and SYGVKD. This CDR3 is 15 amino acids long. In nucleotides, the CDR3 is TGTGCCATCAGGGGGTCATACACACACACAGATACGCAGTATTTT. It translates to CAIRGSYTHTDTQYF.

The chain recombines TRBV7-9 with TRBJ2-3, with 11 bases aligning to TRBD2. Trimming took 0 bases from V and 5 from J; bases not matched to a gene: 7. The germline V gene has CDR1 SEHNR and CDR2 FQNEAQ (reference sequence). This CDR3 has 17 amino acids. The CDR3 here is CASSLARGLAEKDTQYF. DNA for the CDR3: TGTGCCAGCAGCTTAGCGAGGGGACTAGCGGAAAAAGATACGCAGTATTTT.

This clone was seen once. This chain uses TRBV10-3 with TRBJ1-2, with D maybe TRBD1 (5 bases). Germline CDR1 is ENHRY and CDR2 is SYGVKD. The V and J ends lost 1 base and 10 bases respectively, with 13 bases between them. The CDR3 is made up of 13 amino acids. In nucleotides, the CDR3 is TGTGCCATCAGTGAGTTCCACCTGGGGACCTACACCTTC. This gives the protein CAISEFHLGTYTF.

The V and J genes are TRBV6-6 and TRBJ2-7; 11 positions agree with TRBD1. The J segment lost 3 bases and the V segment lost 2 bases, leaving 0 bases of the junction unmatched. CDR1 and CDR2 from the germline V gene are MNHNY and SVGAGI (reference sequence). The CDR3 sequence is 14 residues long. The CDR3 DNA reads TGTGCCAGCAGTTACGGGACAGGGGGCTACGAGCAGTACTTC. It specifies CASSYGTGGYEQYF.

The CDR3 protein is CASSQLQDSNEKLFF. The CDR3 bases are TGTGCCAGCAGCCAACTTCAGGACTCTAATGAAAAACTGTTTTTT. The chain combines TRBV14 with TRBJ1-4; no firm D call. V was clipped by 2 bases and J by 3 bases, with 10 bases between them. Germline V CDR1 and CDR2: SGHDN, FVKESK. The CDR3 has 15 residues.

Only a few counts were recorded for this clone. This sequence joins TRBV24-1 and TRBJ2-5; possibly TRBD1 for D (5 bases). The CDR3 totals 15 residues. Looked up from germline, CDR1 is KGHDR and CDR2 is SFDVKD. V lost 4 bases and J 5 bases, leaving 16 bases between the germline ends. The CDR3 bases are TGTGCCACCAGTGACTTTGACCAGGGTCAGGAGACCCAGTACTTC. This codes for CATSDFDQGQETQYF.

The rearrangement links TRBV7-8 to TRBJ2-2; possible D gene TRBD1, 5 bases. The germline CDR1 and CDR2 sequences are SGHVS and FQNEAQ. Trimming took 3 bases from V and 3 from J, leaving 11 bases between them. This CDR3 spans 15 amino acids. CDR3 in amino acids: CASSLNRLDTGELFF. CDR3 sequence (DNA): TGTGCCAGCAGCTTGAACAGGTTGGACACCGGGGAGCTGTTTTTT. The full variable domain, in which reference TRBV7-8 and TRBJ2-2 provide the parts outside the CDR3, is GAGVSQSPRYKVAKRGQDVALRCDPISGHVSLFWYQQALGQGPEFLTYFQNEAQLDKSGLPSDRFFAERPEGSVSTLKIQRTQQEDSAVYLCASSLNRLDTGELFFGEGSRLTVL.

This chain connects TRBV18 to TRBJ2-1; D may be TRBD1 or TRBD2 (5 bases each). This CDR3 comprises 14 residues. Trimming took off 8 bases at V and 8 bases at J, with 19 bases between the two ends. Germline V gives CDR1 KGHSH, CDR2 LQKENI. The CDR3 DNA is TGTGCCAGCCCCCGGGACGGAGTACGAGATGAGCAGTTCTTC. Protein sequence: CASPRDGVRDEQFF.

The CDR3 loop is CASSLRGADEKLFF. CDR3 in DNA: TGTGCCAGCAGCTTAAGAGGGGCGGATGAAAAACTGTTTTTT. V and J are TRBV7-9 and TRBJ1-4, with D possibly matching TRBD1 (5 bases). CDR3 size: 14 residues. Germline loops: CDR1 SEHNR, CDR2 FQNEAQ (reference sequence). V dropped 2 bases and J dropped 6 bases, with 10 bases sitting between them.

V and J are TRBV4-1 and TRBJ1-4; D is possibly TRBD1 (6 bases). V was cut by 4 bases and J by 8 bases, with 17 bases left in between. Germline CDR1 is MGHRA and CDR2 is YSYEKL. This CDR3 is 15 amino acids long. CDR3 region: CASSRLQGGGEKLFF. In DNA, the CDR3 is TGCGCCAGCAGCCGTTTACAGGGAGGGGGAGAAAAACTGTTTTTT.

The chain carries TRBV4-2 and TRBJ2-1; 7 nucleotides agree with TRBD2. Germline assignment: CDR1 LGHNA and CDR2 YNFKEQ. V shed 1 base and J 6 bases; nucleotides not matched to a gene: 6. There are 15 residues in the CDR3. CDR3 loop: CASSQGIRLANEQFF. CDR3 nucleotide sequence: TGTGCCAGCAGCCAAGGGATCCGACTAGCCAATGAGCAGTTCTTC.

V usage is TRBV11-2 and J usage is TRBJ2-2, with unresolved D. The CDR3 loop spans 13 amino acids. The V end lost 2 bases, the J end lost 4 bases, and 5 bases lay between the germline ends. CDR1 is SGHAT, CDR2 FQNNGV, per germline. CDR3 in amino acids: CASSLFSTGELFF. In nucleotides, the CDR3 is TGTGCCAGCAGCTTATTCAGCACCGGGGAGCTGTTTTTT.

V gene TRBV5-8 combines with J gene TRBJ1-1, with D possibly matching TRBD1 (5 bases). The length of the CDR3 is 14 residues. Trimming pared 5 bases from V and 6 bases from J, leaving 17 bases between. Germline V gene sequence: CDR1 SGHTS, CDR2 YDEGEE. The CDR3 region is CASRGEGRQPEAFF. In DNA form, the CDR3 reads TGTGCCAGCAGGGGGGAGGGGAGACAGCCTGAAGCTTTCTTT. The complete variable domain, with remaining parts taken from reference TRBV5-8 and TRBJ1-1, reads EAGVTQSPTHLIKTRGQQATLRCSPISGHTSVYWYQQALGLGLQFLLWYDEGEERNRGNFPPRFSGRQFPNYSSELNVNALELEDSALYLCASRGEGRQPEAFFGQGTRLTVV.